The TCR beta chain under discussion was sequenced for a study of T cells in Graves' hyperthyroidism and ophthalmopathy (dated 2019 in TCRdb). As for the study more broadly: Peripheral blood samples were taken at initial diagnosis, before any treatment was given. A discovery cohort of about a hundred patients, about 43 with Graves' ophthalmopathy and approximately 57 with stable Graves' hyperthyroidism, was used to find distinguishing TCR V-J signatures. Prospective prediction of ophthalmopathy was tested in an independent validation cohort consisting of 18 to 20 hyperthyroidism patients and around 16 patients who later progressed to ophthalmopathy. The 100 discovery patients were randomly split 7:3 into training and test sets. The study also compared thyroid tissue and blood T-cell repertoires from roughly 6 Graves' hyperthyroidism patients. After blood sampling, hyperthyroidism patients were treated with methimazole at a starting dose of 30 mg daily, and ophthalmopathy patients were treated with high-dose intravenous methylprednisolone. The paper reports TCR Vbeta CDR3 sequencing of some 140 peripheral blood samples: some 41 ophthalmopathy, approximately 74 hyperthyroidism and around 17 progressor patients. What the work shows at the level of the full study, not this receptor alone: Most expanded thyroid clonotypes (frequency above 0.001) were also detected in blood, a finding suggesting that blood repertoires may reflect thyroid immune responses. In validation, the model predicted progression to ophthalmopathy with 55% to 71% sensitivity and approximately 74% specificity, a median of 6.5 months before onset. A model built on a 13 V-J signature distinguished ophthalmopathy from stable hyperthyroidism, reaching roughly 88% sensitivity and around 81% specificity in cross-validation and 80%/75% in testing. Sample size was not statistically predetermined, and blinding of investigators to group allocation was not performed.

In its sample, this clonotype was seen a few times. Its specific antigen is unknown. Base qualities are not provided; no much larger clone lies one nucleotide away. Amplification of TCR beta CDR3 regions was carried out from RNA transcripts. The TCR CDR3 was subjected to a first round of RT-PCR using the HTBI primer set and the Qiagen OneStep RT-PCR kit. Libraries were constructed in a second round of multiplex PCR, after which size selection and purification were carried out. Libraries were sequenced paired-end with 100 bp reads on an Illumina HiSeq2000. Per the authors' processing: SOAPnuke was used to process the raw data, removing reads that contained adapters or uncalled bases, had a mean Phred below 15, or lacked an exact match to the constant primer or identifier. COPE v1.2.5 was used to merge the high-quality paired reads, and each unique nucleotide sequence was defined as a clonotype. MiTCR v1.1 was used to align the clonotypes against IMGT TRBV, TRBD and TRBJ reference segments. The analysis was restricted to V-J combinations with a frequency above 0.0001, which together covered 99.2% of the repertoires. A TCS score was defined as the ratio between F50 (clonal expansion) and ExV (chaos), using BLOSUM62-based TCRdist between CDR3 peptides within each V-J. Welch's t-statistics and random forest reduced roughly 500 V-J features to 10 to 15, which were used in a naive Bayes classifier (R e1071). Using fastp trimming at Q25 and MiXCR clonotype assembly, TCRdb reanalyzed the public sequencing data and kept in-frame beta chains. Entries are consolidated by CDR3 protein sequence, retaining the most common genes and DNA. The V and J calls reflect TCRdb's pipeline rather than the authors' work. Counted in this sample were 210,000 or so distinct CDR3 sequences; roughly 17% of them appeared once. The ten top clones hold approximately 50% of the sample.

Stable Graves' hyperthyroidism was defined as the absence of progression to ophthalmopathy over 18 months of follow-up. Hyperthyroidism patients were aged 18 to 65 years and newly diagnosed, with disease duration of less than 2 months. Exclusion was applied to patients with uncontrolled infections, other autoimmune diseases, pregnancy or lactation. Diagnoses were established on the basis of clinical symptoms, serum thyroxine and TRAb, thyroid ultrasound, and orbital computed tomography. PBMCs were isolated from about 9.1 ml of fresh peripheral blood by Ficoll-Paque density gradient centrifugation. Total RNA was extracted using Trizol reagent, and RNA quality was assessed on an Agilent 2100 Bioanalyzer. Sample: blood. The clonotype was recovered from a man in his forties or fifties with Graves' hyperthyroidism.

The CDR3 region reads CASTDLSNEQFF. The nucleotide sequence is given as TGTGCCAGCACGGACCTTTCCAATGAGCAGTTCTTC. The V gene is TRBV2 and the J gene is TRBJ2-1, with an unclear D gene assignment. Based on the germline V gene, the CDR1 and CDR2 sequences are SNHLY and FYNNEI. Measured from the cysteine to the phenylalanine, the CDR3 is 12 residues long. Only the CDR3 region is kept as DNA, spanning 36 bases read in frame from base 1. Cut back by 7 bases and 6 bases, the V and J ends lie 10 bases apart.